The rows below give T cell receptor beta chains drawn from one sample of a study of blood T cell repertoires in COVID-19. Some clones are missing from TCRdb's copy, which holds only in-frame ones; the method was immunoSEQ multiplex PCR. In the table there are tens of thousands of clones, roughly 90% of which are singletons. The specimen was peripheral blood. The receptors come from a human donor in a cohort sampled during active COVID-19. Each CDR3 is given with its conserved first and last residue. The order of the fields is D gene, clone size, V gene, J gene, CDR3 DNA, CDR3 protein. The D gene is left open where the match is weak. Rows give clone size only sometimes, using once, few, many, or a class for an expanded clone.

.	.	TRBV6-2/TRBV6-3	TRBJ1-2	TGTGCCAGCAGCCAACAGGGAGCTAACTATGGCTACACCTTC	CASSQQGANYGYTF
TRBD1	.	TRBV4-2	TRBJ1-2	TGTGCCAGCAGCCAAAACAGGGGGCGCCCCTTTGGCTACACCTTC	CASSQNRGRPFGYTF
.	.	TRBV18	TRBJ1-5	TGTGCCAGCTCACCTAGTTTGGGGGGAGAACAGCCCCAGCATTTT	CASSPSLGGEQPQHF
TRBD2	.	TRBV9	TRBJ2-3	TGTGCCAGCAGCCAACGAGCTAGCGGGGGTAACCAGGTCGCAGATACGCAGTATTTT	CASSQRASGGNQVADTQYF
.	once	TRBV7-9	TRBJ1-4	TGTGCCAGCAGTCTCGGGACTAATGAAAAACTGTTTTTT	CASSLGTNEKLFF
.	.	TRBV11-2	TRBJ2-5	TGTGCCAGCAGCTTAGTACAGGTTGGGTCGGAGACCCAGTACTTC	CASSLVQVGSETQYF
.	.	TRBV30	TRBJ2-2	TGTGCCTGGAGTTGGCAGGCGAACACCGGGGAGCTGTTTTTT	CAWSWQANTGELFF
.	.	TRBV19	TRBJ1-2	TGTGCCAGTAGCGATCACCCCGACAGGCCCGCTAACTATGGCTACACCTTC	CASSDHPDRPANYGYTF
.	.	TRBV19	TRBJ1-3	TGTGCCATAGACACAGGGCCCTCTGGAAACACCATATATTTT	CAIDTGPSGNTIYF
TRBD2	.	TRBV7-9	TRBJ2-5	TGTGCCAGCAGCTCGCGGGAGATTCAAGAGACCCAGTACTTC	CASSSREIQETQYF
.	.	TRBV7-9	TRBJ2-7	TGTGCCAGCAGCCGGAGCGGAGACGAGCAGTACTTC	CASSRSGDEQYF
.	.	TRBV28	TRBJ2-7	TGTGCCAGCAGTTTACTCTCGTCCGGCTACGAGCAGTACTTC	CASSLLSSGYEQYF
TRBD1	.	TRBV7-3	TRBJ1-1	TGTGCCAGCAGCCCCGGGGTGACAGGGGGTGAAGCTTTCTTT	CASSPGVTGGEAFF
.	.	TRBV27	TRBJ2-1	TGTGCCAGCAGTTTACAGGGCCACAATGAGCAGTTCTTC	CASSLQGHNEQFF
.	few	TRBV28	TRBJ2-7	TGTGCCAGCAGTCCCCGCCTCACAGGGCACGGCGAGCAGTACTTC	CASSPRLTGHGEQYF
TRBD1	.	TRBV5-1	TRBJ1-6	TGCGCCAGCAGCGGGGGGACAGGGATTCAAGATTCACCCCTCCACTTT	CASSGGTGIQDSPLHF
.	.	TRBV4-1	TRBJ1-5	TGCGCCAGCAGCCAAGGTCGGGGTTCTTTCAATCAGCCCCAGCATTTT	CASSQGRGSFNQPQHF
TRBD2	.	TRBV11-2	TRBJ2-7	TGTGCCAGCAGGGAGGGACTAGCGGACTACGAGCAGTACTTC	CASREGLADYEQYF
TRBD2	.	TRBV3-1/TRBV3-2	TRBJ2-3	TGTGCCAGCAGCCAAGAAACTAGCGGTACAGATACGCAGTATTTT	CASSQETSGTDTQYF
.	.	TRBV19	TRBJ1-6	TGTGCCAGTAGTAACCCTATCGGACAAGGGGAAGGTTCACCCCTCCACTTT	CASSNPIGQGEGSPLHF
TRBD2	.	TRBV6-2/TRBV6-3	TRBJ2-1	TGTGCCAGCAGTTACGTGAGCGGGGGCAATGAGCAGTTCTTC	CASSYVSGGNEQFF
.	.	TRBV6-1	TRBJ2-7	TGTGCCAGCAGTGAAAGGGGCCAGATCTACGAGCAGTACTTC	CASSERGQIYEQYF
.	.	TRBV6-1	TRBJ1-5	TGTGCCAGCAGTGAAGACAGGGCTCAGCCCCAGCATTTT	CASSEDRAQPQHF
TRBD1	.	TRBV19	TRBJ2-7	TGTGCCAGTAGTCCCGGACAGGCCTACGAGCAGTACTTC	CASSPGQAYEQYF
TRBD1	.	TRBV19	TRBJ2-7	TGTGCCAGTAGTATGATGGGACAGTCCTACGAGCAGTACTTC	CASSMMGQSYEQYF
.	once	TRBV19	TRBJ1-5	TGTGCCAGTAGGGAAAGTGGCAGGAGGGTCAATCAGCCCCAGCATTTT	CASRESGRRVNQPQHF
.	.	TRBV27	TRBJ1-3	TGTGCCAGCAGTCCCCTCTCTGGAAACACCATATATTTT	CASSPLSGNTIYF
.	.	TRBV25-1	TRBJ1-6	TGTGCCAGCAGTGGGATGGGGGCTCTTAATTCACCCCTCCACTTT	CASSGMGALNSPLHF
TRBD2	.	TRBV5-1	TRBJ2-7	TGCGCCAGCAAAAGAGGGACTAGCGGAACCTACGAGCAGTACTTC	CASKRGTSGTYEQYF
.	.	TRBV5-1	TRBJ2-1	TGCGCCAGCAGCTTGGGGACAGACCAGTTCTTC	CASSLGTDQFF
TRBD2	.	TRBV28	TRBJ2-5	TGTGCCAGCAGACACCCTAGCGGGAGGCTAGGGGAGACCCAGTACTTC	CASRHPSGRLGETQYF
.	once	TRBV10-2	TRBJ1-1	TGCGCCAGCAGTGAGCCTAGGAGGAACACTGAAGCTTTCTTT	CASSEPRRNTEAFF
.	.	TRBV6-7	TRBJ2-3	TGTGCCAGCAGTTACAGGAGGGACAGCTCCACAGATACGCAGTATTTT	CASSYRRDSSTDTQYF
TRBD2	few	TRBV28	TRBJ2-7	TGTGCCAGCAGTTTACTAAAAGGCCTAGCGGTCGGAGGTGGTGACGAGCAGTACTTC	CASSLLKGLAVGGGDEQYF
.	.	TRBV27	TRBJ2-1	TGTGCCAGCAGCCCTCAGGGTAGGTTCGATGAGCAGTTCTTC	CASSPQGRFDEQFF
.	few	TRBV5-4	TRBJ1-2	TGTGCCAGCAGCCCTTCGGGAGGGAGGGTCTATGGCTACACCTTC	CASSPSGGRVYGYTF
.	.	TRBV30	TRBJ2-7	TGTGCCTGTCTCGGGGGGCCGCATGAGCAGTACTTC	CACLGGPHEQYF
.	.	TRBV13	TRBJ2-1	TGTGCCAGCAGCTGGAGCGGTCTTGGGTACAATGAGCAGTTCTTC	CASSWSGLGYNEQFF
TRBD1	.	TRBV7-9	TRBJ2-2	TGTGCCAGCAGCTTATCTAGGGGACAGTCGGACACCGGGGAGCTGTTTTTT	CASSLSRGQSDTGELFF
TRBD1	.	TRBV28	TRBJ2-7	TGTGCCAGCAGCTTTGAACCGGGACAGGGAACCGAGCAGTACTTC	CASSFEPGQGTEQYF
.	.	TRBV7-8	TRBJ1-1	TGTGCCAGCAGCCCCCTCTCTGAAGCTTTCTTT	CASSPLSEAFF
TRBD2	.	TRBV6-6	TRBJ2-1	TGTGCCAGCAGTTACCCCCTAGCGGGAGGTAGGAATGAGCAGTTCTTC	CASSYPLAGGRNEQFF
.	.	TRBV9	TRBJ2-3	TGTGCCAGCAGCGTAGGGGTTGGGGCCACAGATACGCAGTATTTT	CASSVGVGATDTQYF
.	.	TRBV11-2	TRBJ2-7	TGTGCCAGCAGCTTAGGAGGTGCCGAGGGGCAGTACTTC	CASSLGGAEGQYF
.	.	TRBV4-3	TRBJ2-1	TGCGCCAGCAGCCGCGGGTTGGGGTACGATGAGCAGTTCTTC	CASSRGLGYDEQFF
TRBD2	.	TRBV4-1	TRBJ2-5	TGCGCCAGCAGCCAGACTATCGCGGGGGGGCCTCAAGAGACCCAGTACTTC	CASSQTIAGGPQETQYF
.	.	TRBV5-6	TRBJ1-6	TGTGCCAGCAGCTTGTTGCCGGGACAAAATAATTCACCCCTCCACTTT	CASSLLPGQNNSPLHF
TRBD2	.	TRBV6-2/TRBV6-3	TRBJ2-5	TGTGCCAGCAGTAGCCCTAGCGGGAGATACGAGACCCAGTACTTC	CASSSPSGRYETQYF
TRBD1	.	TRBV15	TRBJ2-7	TGTGCCACCAGCAGACAGCCGAGGACAGGAGTCCGCGAGCAGTACTTC	CATSRQPRTGVREQYF
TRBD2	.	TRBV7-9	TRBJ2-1	TGTGCCAGCAGCTTAGCCCCGGGACTAGCGGGAGACTACAATGAGCAGTTCTTC	CASSLAPGLAGDYNEQFF
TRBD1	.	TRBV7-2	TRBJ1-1	TGTGCCAGCAGCTTATCGGGACAGGGGAAGACGGAAGCTTTCTTT	CASSLSGQGKTEAFF
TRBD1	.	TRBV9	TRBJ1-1	TGTGCCAGCAGCGCAAGGACAGGAGCTGAAGCTTTCTTT	CASSARTGAEAFF
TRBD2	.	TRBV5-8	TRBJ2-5	TGTGCCAGCAGCCAGGGAGGTAGCGGGGCTGGGGAGACCCAGTACTTC	CASSQGGSGAGETQYF
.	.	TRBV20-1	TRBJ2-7	TGCAGTGCTAGATTGCGTTACCAGTACTTC	CSARLRYQYF
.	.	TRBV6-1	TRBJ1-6	TGTGCCAGCAGTGAAGCAAGAGGGTTGGATTCACCCCTCCACTTT	CASSEARGLDSPLHF
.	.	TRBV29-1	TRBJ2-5	TGCAGCGCCCTACAGGTTCCGACCCAGTACTTC	CSALQVPTQYF
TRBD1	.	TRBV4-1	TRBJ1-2	TGCGCCAGCACCGACCCTACCGGGACAGAAATATATGGCTACACCTTC	CASTDPTGTEIYGYTF
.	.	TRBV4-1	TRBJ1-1	TGCGCCAGCAGCCAAGTTACTGGGAACACTGAAGCTTTCTTT	CASSQVTGNTEAFF
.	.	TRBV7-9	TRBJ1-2	TGTGCCAGCAGCTTAGGGGGACGGCCGGGGGCCTTC	CASSLGGRPGAF